What follows are 13 T cell receptor beta chains derived from one specimen sequenced in a study of blood T cells in healthy people across ages. The second PCR ran roughly 6 to 11 cycles with a sample-barcoded 5' primer and J-beta primers. TCRdb re-called the 5' RACE reads through MiXCR, storing one row per CDR3 protein. Of 800,000 or so distinct CDR3 sequences listed, just under 25% are singletons. These records were also assigned to another study, of T cells of mothers and their children.

Sequencing input: blood. These receptors came from a boy between 10 and 17 years old in good health.

The rearrangement joins TRBV20-1 to TRBJ2-3; D might be TRBD1 (5 bases). CDR3 length: 9 amino acids. CDR1 is DFQATT and CDR2 is SNEGSKA in the germline V gene (reference sequence). The CDR3 reads CKAGDTQYF. As DNA, the CDR3 is TGCAAAGCAGGGGATACGCAGTATTTT.

In this sample, this clonotype turned up a few times. The rearrangement links TRBV27 to TRBJ1-1; no clear D. CDR1 MNHEY and CDR2 SMNVEV come from the germline V gene (reference sequence). The length of the CDR3 is 13 residues. Trimming shortened V by 5 bases and J by 6 bases, and 13 bases separated the two germline ends. DNA of the CDR3: TGTGCCAGCAGTAAATTCAGGTCCGCTGAAGCTTTCTTT. Residues: CASSKFRSAEAFF.

The rearrangement links TRBV7-2 to TRBJ2-2; 7 bases align to TRBD2. CDR1 SGHTA and CDR2 FQGNSA come from the germline V gene. With 6 bases clipped from V and 3 bases from J, the junction kept 7 bases outside the gene matches. The CDR3 covers 15 residues. In nucleotides, the CDR3 is TGTGCCAGCAGACTAAGCGGGGCCCACACCGGGGAGCTGTTTTTT. The encoded protein is CASRLSGAHTGELFF.

V is TRBV24-1 and J is TRBJ1-1; TRBD1 agrees at 12 bases. V dropped 9 bases and J dropped 7; count of bases not matched to a gene: 11. The CDR3 is 15 residues long. Germline CDR1 is KGHDR and CDR2 is SFDVKD. CDR3 sequence (DNA): TGTGCCACCCTGACCGGGACAGGGGGCGGGGGTGAAGCTTTCTTT. It translates to CATLTGTGGGGEAFF.

The rearrangement uses TRBV27 and TRBJ1-5; no clear D gene. Germline V gives CDR1 MNHEY, CDR2 SMNVEV (reference sequence). This CDR3 comprises 13 residues. V lost 4 bases, J lost 6 bases, and 10 bases lay in between. The CDR3 bases are TGTGCCAGCAGTTCGTCTACGGGTCAGCCCCAGCATTTT. As protein: CASSSSTGQPQHF.

This rearrangement joins TRBV4-3 to TRBJ2-7; 10 bases fit TRBD1. Germline V gene data show CDR1 as LGHNA and CDR2 as YSLEER. This CDR3 region has 16 residues. V gave up 0 bases and J gave up 9 bases; unmatched junction bases: 11. The CDR3 region is CASSQDPGQGVFGQYF. As DNA, the CDR3 is TGCGCCAGCAGCCAAGATCCCGGACAGGGGGTTTTTGGGCAGTACTTC.

This clonotype was found a few times. The V call is TRBV3-1, the J call TRBJ1-2; D not certain. This CDR3 has 13 amino acids. The germline V and J ends were trimmed by 5 bases and 3 bases, with 10 bases remaining between them. Germline V gives CDR1 LGHDT, CDR2 YNNKEL (reference sequence). CDR3 sequence (DNA): TGTGCCAGCAGCAACTCCGGGGACTATGGCTACACCTTC. Protein: CASSNSGDYGYTF.

This clonotype has just a few counts. The germline gene is not matched at one end of the junction; a read error may be the cause. V usage is TRBV7-9 and J usage is TRBJ1-2, with TRBD1 matching over 8 bases. Germline assignment: CDR1 SEHNR and CDR2 FQNEAQ (reference sequence). This CDR3 has 16 amino acids. The CDR3 loop reads CASSIRRQGIGYGYTF. The CDR3 DNA follows: TGCGCCAGCAGCATTAGGAGACAGGGGATTGGTTATGGCTACACCTTC.

The CDR3 nucleotides read TGTGCCAGCAGCGTTTGGGACAGCCAAGAGACCCAGTACTTC. Translating gives CASSVWDSQETQYF. This chain joins TRBV9 and TRBJ2-5; 7 bases agree with TRBD1. This CDR3 is 14 amino acids long. The J segment lost 1 base and the V segment lost 2 bases, leaving 2 bases of the junction unmatched. The V gene's germline CDR1 is SGDLS and CDR2 YYNGEE.

V is TRBV4-3 and J is TRBJ2-3; D may match TRBD1 or TRBD2 (5 bases each). The V end was cut by 0 bases, the J end by 3 bases, with 28 bases between. Germline V gives CDR1 LGHNA, CDR2 YSLEER. CDR3 length equals 21 residues. The CDR3 spells CASSQDLLVKFGDGTTDTQYF. The CDR3 DNA reads TGCGCCAGCAGCCAAGATCTTCTAGTCAAATTCGGGGACGGAACGACAGATACGCAGTATTTT.

There are a few counts of this clonotype. V usage is TRBV24-1 and J usage is TRBJ2-5; D gene ambiguous. The CDR3 is 12 amino acids. CDR1 KGHDR and CDR2 SFDVKD come from the germline V gene. V lost 3 bases and J 11 bases, leaving 12 bases between the germline ends. CDR3 residues: CATSDTLTEQYF. In DNA form, the CDR3 reads TGTGCCACCAGTGATACCCTCACAGAGCAGTACTTC.

This clonotype was detected only a few times. V gene TRBV6-2 or TRBV6-3 combines with J gene TRBJ2-5, with 10 positions matching TRBD2. The J call may not be correct, given that the DNA end is closer to TRBJ2-7. This CDR3 is 15 amino acids long. Germline lookup yields CDR1 MNHEY and CDR2 SVGEGT. The CDR3 DNA reads TGTGCCAGCAGCGGAAGCGGGAGGGCTCCCTACGAGCAGTACTTC. Translated, it gives CASSGSGRAPYEQYF.

The J gene is TRBJ2-7, the V gene TRBV21-1; TRBD1 is the table's D call and was not checked against the DNA. TRBV21-1 is a recognized pseudogene. The CDR3 is 16 residues long. The CDR3 here is CASSKLRDRNKYEQYF. In DNA, the CDR3 is TGTGCCAGCAGCAAACTTCGAGACAGGAATAAGTACGAGCAGTACTTC.